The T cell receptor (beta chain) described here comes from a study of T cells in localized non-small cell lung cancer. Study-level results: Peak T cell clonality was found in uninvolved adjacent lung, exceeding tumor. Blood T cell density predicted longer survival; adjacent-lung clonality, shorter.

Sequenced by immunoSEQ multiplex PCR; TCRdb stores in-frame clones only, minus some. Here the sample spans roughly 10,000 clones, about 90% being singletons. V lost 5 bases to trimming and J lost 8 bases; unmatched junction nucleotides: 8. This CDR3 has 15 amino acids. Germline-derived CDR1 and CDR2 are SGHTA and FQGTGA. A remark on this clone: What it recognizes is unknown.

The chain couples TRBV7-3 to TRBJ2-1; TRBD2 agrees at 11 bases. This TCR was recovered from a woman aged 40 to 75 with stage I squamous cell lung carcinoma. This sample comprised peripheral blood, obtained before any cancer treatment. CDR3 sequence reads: CASSVSGGARYEQFF. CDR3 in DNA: TGTGCCAGCAGCGTTAGCGGGGGGGCTAGGTATGAGCAGTTCTTC.